The present TCR beta chain was sequenced within a study of human T cells and chemical hapten exposure. As for the study in general: Mostly female patients had alopecia areata, totalis or universalis. Small volume differences among pooled libraries mainly caused per-sample TCR yield variation. Broader study findings: TCRs exceeding a frequency of 1 in 1000 stayed unchanged under DPC sensitization.

This clonotype was observed at least ten times. What it recognizes is unknown. Documented time point: patch test 2, 6 weeks after DPC sensitization. The sample's treatment: therapeutic diphenylcyclopropenone sensitization with weekly scalp DPC. The CDR3 covers 15 residues. Trimming stripped 4 bases from V and 7 bases from J, with 19 bases between. CDR1 and CDR2 from the germline V gene are LGHDT and YNNKEL (reference sequence). It was the library that attached unique molecular identifiers to individual cDNA molecules. In TCRdb, the RACE reads were re-called with MiXCR into one record per CDR3 protein. Of under 450,000 distinct CDR3 sequences in the sample, about 6% were seen once.

This receptor was obtained from a woman in her late teens or twenties with alopecia areata. Some clones in this sample may be carry-over from other donors' samples. The source material was whole blood, sampled in connection with sensitization to the hapten diphenylcyclopropenone (DPC). The chain uses TRBV3-1 and TRBJ2-5, with a tentative D call TRBD1 (6 bases). The CDR3 is CASSLRQATAATQYF. CDR3 DNA sequence: TGTGCCAGCAGCCTAAGACAGGCCACGGCGGCGACCCAGTACTTC.